This T cell receptor beta chain was captured in a study of cytomegalovirus exposure and HLA in healthy donors (dated by TCRdb to 2017 to 2019). In the study overall: An earlier analysis of approximately 550 of the donors reported 250 to 300 Gb of sequence data and some 120 million unique TCR beta sequences from 150 million to 200 million T cells. An early release covering about 600 HLA-typed donors comprised approximately 290 gigabases of sequencing data and tens of millions of unique TCR sequences. Among the roughly 400 genotyped donors, approximately 81% belonged to the genetic ancestry cluster associated with self-reported Caucasian donors. The study aimed to test whether signatures of past pathogen exposure could be identified by cataloging public T cell receptors. The T cell repertoires of 666 subjects were profiled by immunosequencing and related to cytomegalovirus serostatus. Besides the first cohort of more than 650 subjects, a separate validation cohort made up of 90 to 150 different subjects was used. High-throughput TCR immunosequencing, statistical association of individual TCRs with disease status, and machine learning were combined to predict cytomegalovirus infection status. A later analysis re-analyzed previously published TCR beta repertoires from about 600 donors and added high-resolution HLA genotyping to study TCR occurrence patterns. The later analysis used no new phenotypic data to find candidate immune exposures, relying instead on TCR beta sequences and their occurrence across donors. In an earlier analysis of roughly 540 of the donors, high-throughput TCR beta sequencing was used to judge whether each TCR beta V gene segment behaved as functional or pseudogenic. Donor age, sex, ethnicity and CMV serostatus were compiled alongside the repertoire data. Genome-wide SNP genotypes for about 60% of the roughly 670 donors were used in a later genetic analysis, which treated that subset as a discovery cohort. All discovery cohort repertoires had been generated using a single sequencing platform. Class I and class II HLA loci were covered by the typing at four-digit resolution. The number of donors typed differed by locus, with roughly 620-640 for A, B, C, DRB1 and DQB1, roughly 520 for DQA1, 606 for DPA1, and 450 to 480 for DPB1. Roughly five DR-DQ haplotypes were handled as single units for association and clustering because linkage in the cohort was strong. Across 300 to 400 genotyped donors of the cohort, an average of approximately 240,000 unique TCR beta nucleotide sequences per donor were sequenced, and roughly 17% of those sequences were non-productive. Overall study outcomes, separate from this receptor: Strong co-occurrence of HLA alleles, especially DR and DQ, made assigning TCR associations to individual alleles difficult. Immune exposure information for the cohort was limited to CMV serostatus. The classifier was reported to diagnose cytomegalovirus status with high specificity and sensitivity in both the original cohort and the validation cohort. A later genetic analysis reported fewer N-insertions in productive TCRs among donors in an Asian-associated ancestry cluster than the roughly 640-donor mean. In a later analysis, HLA-associated TCR beta chains were found to be more clonally expanded and to have lower generation probabilities than equally common non-associated chains. Correlated functional status among segregating V segments might reflect linkage disequilibrium, but an unknown experimental factor could not be ruled out. In this cohort, only TCR beta chains were sequenced, and detectable features were limited by the absence of alpha or paired-chain data. It was suggested by the authors that the approach could potentially be generalized to other disease states and immunological phenotypes. A further reported finding was that TCR beta sequences accurately predicted the HLA-A and HLA-B alleles for most subjects in the first cohort. A later genetic analysis associated a missense DCLRE1C variant with V-gene and J-gene trimming of TCR beta chains, and an independent cohort replicated the association. Because HLA typing was unavailable for some donors at each locus, only the typed subset was used in association tests. In a later analysis, TCR association rates were found to vary across HLA loci, with the most associated TCRs seen for DRB1 alleles and the fewest for HLA-C alleles. Most TCR sequences were observed very rarely across donors, whereas some public TCRs were present in many individuals. A later analysis reported that several top co-occurrence clusters appeared linked to parvovirus B19, influenza, CMV and Epstein-Barr virus. Roughly uniform sequencing depth across donors was assumed in presence/absence analyses, although this assumption may not hold. An earlier analysis of approximately 530 of the donors showed that most TCR beta V segments appeared in productive rearrangements either about 87% or about 30% of the time, which broadly matched IMGT annotations. Because the 87-base-pair reads could not distinguish some IMGT-functional V segments, including TRBV6-2 and TRBV6-3, those segments were excluded. Three of the identified cytomegalovirus-associated TCR beta chains were confirmed in vitro to be specific for cytomegalovirus antigens. In the study, approximately 160 TCR beta chains were listed as associated with cytomegalovirus. A later analysis associated 15,000 or so TCR beta sequences with specific HLA alleles at a false discovery rate of 0.05. The earlier analysis of 587 of the donors excluded 15 to 20 rarely observed V segments, including chromosome 9 orphons, because counts were too low. According to a later analysis, most CMV-associated TCR beta chains appeared to be HLA-restricted, and the HLA associations seemed to be driven largely by CMV exposure. A cluster of highly shared sequence variants was judged likely to represent a technical artifact of the sequencing pipeline.

Notes on this clone: The antigen it binds to is not known. Per-base qualities were not stored, and no clone one base away is much larger.

Receptor libraries were prepared by the immunoSEQ multiplex PCR assay. For the multiplex PCR, a mixture combining 60 forward primers for TCR Vbeta segments and 13 reverse primers for TCR Jbeta segments was used. The CDR3 region of rearranged TCR beta genes was amplified from genomic DNA with a multiplex PCR assay. The Illumina HiSeq System was used to sequence the amplified TCR beta libraries as 87-base-pair reads. In the authors' own workflow: A later analysis tallied 75 million to 85 million unique TCR beta chains across the 666 repertoires, and approximately 11 million of those chains were shared by two or more donors. A nearest-neighbor algorithm error-corrected the raw reads and collapsed the reads into unique sequences, merging closely related sequences to remove PCR and sequencing errors. Alignment of CDR3 sequences to IMGT reference sequences was used to assign V, D and J gene segments. For a sequence to be retained, a match of at least six nucleotides was required to both a V gene segment and a J gene segment. Rearrangements were classified as productive when the CDR3 lacked stop codons and remained in frame with V and J, and all other rearrangements were classified as non-productive. CDR3 was defined by IMGT convention, running from the second conserved V-encoded cysteine to the conserved J-encoded phenylalanine. The earlier analysis of a few hundred of the donors excluded any sequence lacking an unambiguous match to a single V gene segment. In an earlier analysis of about 590 of the donors, a V segment was called functional when productive rearrangements were above 56.7%, and segregating when the standard deviation between donors exceeded 5%. To diagnose cytomegalovirus status from the catalog of TCR beta chain sequences, a statistical classification framework was built. A later analysis assigned V and J genes by comparing TCR nucleotide sequences with IMGT/GENE-DB human TR gene sequences. A later analysis assigned CDR3 sequences and most-parsimonious VDJ recombination scenarios with the TCRdist pipeline. A later analysis defined each TCR beta chain by its CDR3 amino acid sequence plus V-gene family, and excluded reads lacking a unique V-gene family. In a later analysis, several hundred highly shared, low-generation-probability nucleotide sequences were removed to address suspected cross-contamination and a sequencing artifact. A later analysis calculated a clonal expansion index for each public chain from normalized within-repertoire ranks of inferred template counts. Generation probabilities in a later analysis came from a VDJ recombination model fitted to out-of-frame rearrangements, and those results were checked against IGoR. Hypergeometric tests were used in a later analysis to score TCR-TCR, TCR-HLA and TCR-CMV co-occurrence, with a repertoire-size bias correction applied to the TCR pairs. False discovery rates were estimated in a later analysis by permuting HLA or CMV assignments 20 times. In a later analysis, co-occurring TCRs were grouped using DBSCAN, and TCRdist sequence similarity was added for clustering within HLA-allele-positive subsets. For co-occurrence clustering, repertoires with fewer than 30,000 or more than 120,000 public chains were excluded, along with roughly 5 repertoires with anomalous nucleotide sharing. Drawn from immuneACCESS, this table holds only the in-frame rearrangements with V and J called that TCRdb kept. Clones are partly lost; checked studies trace under half to an unresolved V gene and leave the rest unexplained. That table gives V, J and clone size, and the DNA gave D and trimming. The table for this sample lists approximately 100,000 clones; around 84% of them were counted only once. Around 2% of the sample is held by the ten biggest clonotypes.

In total, roughly 670 healthy bone marrow donors made up the cohort. At the time of sampling, all cohort members were nominally healthy, though unrecorded immune exposures were likely present. The donor was CMV seronegative and was included in the group of about 400 seronegative cohort members. A peripheral blood sample was collected from each donor, and TCR beta sequencing was performed on peripheral blood mononuclear cells. Genomic DNA was extracted from the blood cell samples with the Qiagen DNeasy Blood Extraction Kit. From a lookup of the germline V gene, CDR1 and CDR2 are SNHLY and FYNNEI. Counted from cysteine to phenylalanine, this CDR3 has 12 amino acids. The read is trimmed to its CDR3 DNA, 36 bases read in frame from base 1. V drops 8 bases and J drops 8 bases, leaving 12 bases in between.

The clonotype originates from a man aged 18 to 35 in good health and CMV-seronegative. Here the chain combines TRBV2 and TRBJ1-4, with an unclear D gene assignment. Input material: PBMCs. CDR3 loop: CASVGDKEKLFF. The nucleotide sequence is given as TGTGCCAGCGTGGGAGATAAGGAAAAACTGTTTTTT.